The 14 T cell receptor beta chains below all came from one sample that was sequenced in a study of T cells after yellow fever vaccination. Each CDR3 protein is one row after TCRdb ran MiXCR on the 5' RACE reads. The sample consists of 50,000 or so distinct CDR3 sequences, approximately 7% of them appearing once. Sequenced here: CD8+ T cells sorted from PBMCs, sampled on the day of the first yellow fever vaccination. The source of these receptors is a young man who received the YFV17D yellow fever vaccine.

This clonotype has a count of ten or more. The chain has TRBV3-1 and TRBJ2-1; TRBD2 aligns across 14 bases. Losses at the gene ends were 4 bases for V and 3 bases for J; bases not matched to a gene: 8. This CDR3 region has 18 residues. The V gene's germline CDR1 is LGHDT and CDR2 YNNKEL (reference sequence). Here the CDR3 reads CASSPQTSGGAGYNEQFF. CDR3 nucleotide sequence: TGTGCCAGCAGCCCCCAGACTAGCGGGGGGGCCGGCTACAATGAGCAGTTCTTC.

This clonotype was seen a few times. The V and J genes are TRBV2 and TRBJ2-3; D not resolved. Trimming removed 6 bases at V and 0 bases at J, with 7 bases between. CDR1 SNHLY and CDR2 FYNNEI come from the germline V gene. This CDR3 has 13 amino acids. The CDR3 DNA reads as TGTGCCAGCAGACGATCTAGCACAGATACGCAGTATTTT. Protein sequence: CASRRSSTDTQYF. The full variable domain, rest sourced from reference TRBV2 and TRBJ2-3, is EPEVTQTPSHQVTQMGQEVILRCVPISNHLYFYWYRQILGQKVEFLVSFYNNEISEKSEIFDDQFSVERPDGSNFTLKIRSTKLEDSAMYFCASRRSSTDTQYFGPGTRLTVL.

This clonotype occurred a few times. The chain combines TRBV9 with TRBJ2-1; tentatively, D is TRBD2 (6 bases). Germline V gene data show CDR1 as SGDLS and CDR2 as YYNGEE. Trimming removed 3 bases at V and 2 bases at J, with 9 bases between. The CDR3 is made up of 14 amino acids. CDR3 protein: CASSAGSPYNEQFF. CDR3 nucleotide sequence: TGTGCCAGCAGCGCCGGGAGTCCCTACAATGAGCAGTTCTTC.

The V gene is TRBV12-3 or TRBV12-4, the J gene TRBJ2-5, with D perhaps matching TRBD1 (5 bases). CDR3 length: 13 amino acids. Trimming stripped 3 bases from V and 5 bases from J, with 10 bases between. CDR3 DNA: TGTGCCAGCAGTTTCAGGGTGTGGGAGACCCAGTACTTC. Encoded protein: CASSFRVWETQYF.

This clonotype was counted between two and nine times. The V and J genes are TRBV11-1 and TRBJ2-1; 10 bases fit TRBD1. The ends lost 3 bases at V and 0 bases at J; junction bases unmatched: 17. Per germline, CDR1 SGHAT and CDR2 FQDESV (reference sequence). This CDR3 contains 21 residues. CDR3 DNA sequence: TGTGCCAGCAGCTTTCCCACCGGGACAGGGGTTTATTTGGGCTCCTACAATGAGCAGTTCTTC. Translation: CASSFPTGTGVYLGSYNEQFF.

This clonotype has only a few counts. This chain links TRBV24-1 with TRBJ2-5; TRBD1 might be the D (7 bases). The germline V gene encodes CDR1 KGHDR and CDR2 SFDVKD. Trimming cost V 5 bases and J 1 base, with 13 bases left between them. This CDR3 spans 15 amino acids. CDR3 region: CATSARGVSQETQYF. CDR3 sequence (DNA): TGTGCCACCAGTGCCAGGGGGGTCAGCCAAGAGACCCAGTACTTC.

For this clonotype: A much larger clone lies one base from this, so it may be a read error. J is TRBJ1-1 and V is TRBV7-2; D is undetermined. The CDR3 loop spans 13 amino acids. The V gene's germline CDR1 is SGHTA and CDR2 FQGNSA. The germline V and J ends were trimmed by 8 bases and 6 bases, with 16 bases remaining between them. The CDR3 sequence is CASCPHPLPEAFF. DNA of the CDR3: TGTGCCAGCTGCCCCCATCCCCTTCCTGAAGCTTTCTTT.

This clonotype was seen many times. The chain joins TRBV14 to TRBJ2-7; 8 nucleotides agree with TRBD1. CDR3 length: 16 amino acids. J was trimmed by 3 bases and V by 4 bases; bases with no gene match: 11. Germline V lookup: CDR1 SGHDN, CDR2 FVKESK. CDR3 loop: CASSRDRQDDCYEQYV. DNA for the CDR3: TGTGCCAGCAGCCGGGACAGGCAGGACGATTGCTACGAGCAGTACGTC.

This clonotype came up a few times. The chain couples TRBV19 to TRBJ1-1, with 8 bases aligning to TRBD1. V gave up 10 bases and J gave up 4 bases; unmatched junction bases: 5. The CDR3 runs to 12 residues. Germline assignment: CDR1 LNHDA and CDR2 SQIVND (reference sequence). CDR3 amino acids: CATADRGTEAFF. CDR3 coding DNA: TGTGCCACCGCTGACAGGGGCACTGAAGCTTTCTTT.

This clonotype was seen many times. V is TRBV9 and J is TRBJ2-1; the D is unclear. Germline values: CDR1 SGDLS, CDR2 YYNGEE. Trimming removed 0 bases from V and 0 bases from J, with 7 bases in between. The CDR3 is 15 amino acids. The CDR3 loop reads CASSVGDRSYNEQFF. CDR3 in DNA: TGTGCCAGCAGCGTAGGGGATCGCTCCTACAATGAGCAGTTCTTC.

In its sample, this clonotype was seen many times. The genes are TRBV6-2 or TRBV6-3 and TRBJ2-2; 9 nucleotides align to TRBD1. The J segment lost 8 bases and the V segment lost 3 bases, leaving 10 bases of the junction unmatched. The CDR3 contains 16 residues. CDR1 and CDR2 (germline): MNHEY, SVGEGT. The CDR3 is CASSYGTGRATGELFF. CDR3 nucleotide sequence: TGTGCCAGCAGTTATGGGACAGGGCGAGCGACAGGGGAGCTGTTTTTT.

The chain carries TRBV7-2 and TRBJ2-1; 7 nucleotides align to TRBD1. The V and J ends lost 5 bases and 2 bases, in that order; junction bases with no gene match: 6. Germline loops: CDR1 SGHTA, CDR2 FQGNSA. The CDR3 spans 15 residues. CDR3 loop: CASSIDRVTYNEQFF. DNA of the CDR3: TGTGCCAGCAGCATTGACAGGGTGACCTACAATGAGCAGTTCTTC.

This clonotype was recorded many times. The chain employs TRBV13 and TRBJ2-7, with 8 positions matching TRBD1. The CDR3 runs to 14 residues. Germline CDR1 is PRHDT and CDR2 is FYEKMQ (reference sequence). V gave up 4 bases and J gave up 3 bases; unmatched junction bases: 5. The CDR3 nucleotides read TGTGCCAGCAGCTACCCCGGACAGGGCTACGAGCAGTACTTC. Residues: CASSYPGQGYEQYF.

This clonotype was detected only once. One end of the junction does not line up with germline, which may come from a read error. This chain links TRBV7-9 with TRBJ2-1; possible D gene TRBD1, 6 bases. Germline V CDR1 and CDR2: SEHNR, FQNEAQ (reference sequence). The CDR3 loop spans 14 amino acids. CDR3 amino acids: CASSPRTAYNEKFF. The CDR3 DNA reads as TGTGCCAGCAGCCCCCGGACAGCCTACAATGAGAAGTTCTTC.